The entry that follows covers one TCR beta chain sequence. Its antigen is undetermined. Some clones are missing from TCRdb's copy, which holds only in-frame ones; the method was immunoSEQ multiplex PCR. This sample has 2 million to 3 million clones; roughly 93% occur once, and the top ten carry 0.36%. These data come from a study of shared clonotypes between healthy human individuals. In the study overall: The donors, two women and a few men, were aged 18 to 49. General study findings and limits: Larger richness was generally estimated for naive than memory subsets. When compared with the clonotypes that were shared by all four sorted-subset donors, the non-shared clonotypes turned out to have lower generation probabilities.

The CDR3 runs 13 residues. V was pared by 7 bases and J by 4 bases, with 11 bases between. Germline values: CDR1 LGHNT, CDR2 FRNRAP. There were no recent acute infections or vaccinations among the donors, who were healthy HIV-negative adults. This sequence joins TRBV12-5 and TRBJ2-1, with a weak D call TRBD1 (6 bases). The TCR originated in a man between 18 and 35 years old in good health. Some clones in this sample may be carry-over from other donors' samples. The specimen was naive CD4+ T cells from PBMCs. As to subset: CD45RA+ positively selected. The CDR3 DNA reads TGTGCTAGTGCCCAGGACAGTTACAATGAGCAGTTCTTC. Protein sequence: CASAQDSYNEQFF.